One sample yielded the 2 T cell receptor beta chains listed below, sequenced in a study of T cells in Graves' hyperthyroidism and ophthalmopathy. Authors of the study amplified TCR beta CDR3 regions from RNA transcripts. With the HTBI primer set, the TCR CDR3 went through a first round of RT-PCR. In TCRdb, the multiplex PCR reads were re-called with MiXCR into one record per CDR3 protein. The data show roughly 840,000 distinct CDR3 sequences, roughly 40% seen once. The specimen sequenced was blood. The receptor source for this set is a man younger than 30 with Graves' hyperthyroidism.

This clonotype has a handful of counts. This chain connects TRBV7-3 to TRBJ1-2; perhaps TRBD1 as D (6 bases). CDR1 and CDR2 (germline): SGHTA, FQGTGA. The CDR3 sequence is 15 residues long. V was cut by 4 bases and J by 1 base, with 13 bases left in between. CDR3 amino acids: CASSYLTGFNYGYTF. CDR3 DNA sequence: TGTGCCAGCAGCTACTTGACAGGTTTTAACTATGGCTACACCTTC.

This sequence joins TRBV29-1 and TRBJ1-2; TRBD1 might be the D (6 bases). V gave up 4 bases and J gave up 6 bases, with 9 bases separating them. The CDR3 is made up of 11 amino acids. Germline loops: CDR1 SQVTM, CDR2 ANQGSEA. This CDR3 is CSVGGADGYTF. CDR3 in DNA: TGCAGCGTTGGGGGGGCGGATGGCTACACCTTC.